The clone carrying this T cell receptor beta chain was counted only a few times. The antigen is not known. The data originate from a study of cytomegalovirus exposure and HLA in healthy donors. Primers included in the PCR were 60 Vbeta and 13 Jbeta primers. Generated by immunoSEQ multiplex PCR, the TCRdb table keeps only in-frame clones and is missing some. This table holds 110,000 to 150,000 clones, approximately 82% found once. General study findings and limits: Later analysis suggested most CMV-associated TCR beta chains were HLA-restricted. TCR beta sequences reportedly predicted most subjects' HLA-A and HLA-B alleles accurately. The dataset shows that most TCR sequences were rare, while some public TCRs occurred in many donors.

Specimen: PBMCs. This TCR was recovered from a woman aged 55-75 years in good health and CMV-seropositive.

Here the CDR3 reads CASSQGRGLKAFF. For the CDR3, the DNA is TGCGCCAGCAGCCAAGGTAGGGGGCTAAAAGCTTTCTTT. This chain uses TRBV4-1 with TRBJ1-1; 7 bases are a match to TRBD1. CDR1 is MGHRA and CDR2 is YSYEKL in the germline V gene. The CDR3 is 13 amino acids. With V trimmed by 1 base and J by 9 bases, 5 bases remained unmatched.